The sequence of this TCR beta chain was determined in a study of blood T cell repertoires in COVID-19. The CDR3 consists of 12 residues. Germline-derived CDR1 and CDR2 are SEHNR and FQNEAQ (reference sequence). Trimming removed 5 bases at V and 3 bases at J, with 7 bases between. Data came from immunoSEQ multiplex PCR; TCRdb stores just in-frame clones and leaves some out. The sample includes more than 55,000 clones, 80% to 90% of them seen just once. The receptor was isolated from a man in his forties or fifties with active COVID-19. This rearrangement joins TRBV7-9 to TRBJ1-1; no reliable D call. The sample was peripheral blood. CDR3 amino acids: CASSRTDTEAFF. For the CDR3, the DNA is TGTGCCAGCAGCCGTACTGACACTGAAGCTTTCTTT.